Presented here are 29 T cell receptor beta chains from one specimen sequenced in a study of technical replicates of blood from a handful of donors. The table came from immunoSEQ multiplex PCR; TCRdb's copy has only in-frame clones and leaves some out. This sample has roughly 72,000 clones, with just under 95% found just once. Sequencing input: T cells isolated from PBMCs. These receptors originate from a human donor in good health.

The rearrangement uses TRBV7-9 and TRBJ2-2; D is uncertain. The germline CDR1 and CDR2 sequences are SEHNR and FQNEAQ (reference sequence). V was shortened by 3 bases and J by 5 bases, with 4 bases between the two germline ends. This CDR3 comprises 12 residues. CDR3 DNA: TGTGCCAGCAGCTTCTTTACCGGGGAGCTGTTTTTT. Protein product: CASSFFTGELFF.

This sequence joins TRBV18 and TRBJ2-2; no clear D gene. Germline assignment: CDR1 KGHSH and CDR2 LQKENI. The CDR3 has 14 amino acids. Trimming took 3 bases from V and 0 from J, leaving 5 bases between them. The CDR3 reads CASSPASNTGELFF. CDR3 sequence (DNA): TGTGCCAGCTCACCGGCCTCGAACACCGGGGAGCTGTTTTTT.

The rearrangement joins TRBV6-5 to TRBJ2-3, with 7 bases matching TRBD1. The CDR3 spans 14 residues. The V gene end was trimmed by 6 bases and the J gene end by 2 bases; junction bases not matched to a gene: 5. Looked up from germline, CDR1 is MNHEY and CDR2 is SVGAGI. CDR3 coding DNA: TGTGCCAGCAGAAAAGGGGGCCCCACAGATACGCAGTATTTT. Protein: CASRKGGPTDTQYF.

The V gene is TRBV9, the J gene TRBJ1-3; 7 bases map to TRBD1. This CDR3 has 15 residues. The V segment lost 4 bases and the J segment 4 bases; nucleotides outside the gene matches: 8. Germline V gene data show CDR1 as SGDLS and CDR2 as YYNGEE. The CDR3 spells CASSPRQGLGNTIYF. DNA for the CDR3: TGTGCCAGCAGCCCCCGACAGGGATTAGGAAACACCATATATTTT.

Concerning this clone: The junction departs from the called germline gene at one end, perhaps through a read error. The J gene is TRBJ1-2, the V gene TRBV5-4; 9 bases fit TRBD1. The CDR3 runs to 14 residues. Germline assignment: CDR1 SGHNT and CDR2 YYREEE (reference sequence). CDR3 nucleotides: TGTGCCAGCAGCCTGGGACAGGGTTATAATGGCTACACCTTT. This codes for CASSLGQGYNGYTF.

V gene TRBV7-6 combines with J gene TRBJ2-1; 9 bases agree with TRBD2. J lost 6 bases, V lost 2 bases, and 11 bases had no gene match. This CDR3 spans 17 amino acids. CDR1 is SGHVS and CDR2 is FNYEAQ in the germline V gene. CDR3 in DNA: TGTGCCAGCAGCTTACTTCCTGGGCTAGCGGGATCCAATGAGCAGTTCTTC. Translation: CASSLLPGLAGSNEQFF.

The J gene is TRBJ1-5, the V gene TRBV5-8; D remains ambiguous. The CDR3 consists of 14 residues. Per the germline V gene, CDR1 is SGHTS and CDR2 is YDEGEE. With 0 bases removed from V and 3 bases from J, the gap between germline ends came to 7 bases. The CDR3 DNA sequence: TGTGCCAGCAGCTTGGGGCGGTTCAATCAGCCCCAGCATTTT. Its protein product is CASSLGRFNQPQHF.

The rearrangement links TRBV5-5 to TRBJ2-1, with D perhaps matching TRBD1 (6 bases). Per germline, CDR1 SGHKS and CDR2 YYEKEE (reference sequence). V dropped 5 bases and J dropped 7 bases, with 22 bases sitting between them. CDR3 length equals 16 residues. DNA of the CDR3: TGTGCCAGCAGTGTGACAATGGACACCCAGGGGAATGAGCAGTTCTTC. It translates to CASSVTMDTQGNEQFF. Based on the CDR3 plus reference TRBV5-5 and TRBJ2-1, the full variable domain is DAGVTQSPTHLIKTRGQQVTLRCSPISGHKSVSWYQQVLGQGPQFIFQYYEKEERGRGNFPDRFSARQFPNYSSELNVNALLLGDSALYLCASSVTMDTQGNEQFFGPGTRLTVL.

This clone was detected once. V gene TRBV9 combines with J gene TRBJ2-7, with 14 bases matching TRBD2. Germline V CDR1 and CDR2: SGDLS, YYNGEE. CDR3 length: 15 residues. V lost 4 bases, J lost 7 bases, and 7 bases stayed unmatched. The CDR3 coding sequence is TGTGCCAGCAGCCCCCCAGGACTAGCGGGAGGTGAGCAGTACTTC. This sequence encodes CASSPPGLAGGEQYF. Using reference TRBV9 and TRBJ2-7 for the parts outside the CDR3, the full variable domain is DSGVTQTPKHLITATGQRVTLRCSPRSGDLSVYWYQQSLDQGLQFLIQYYNGEERAKGNILERFSAQQFPDLHSELNLSSLELGDSALYFCASSPPGLAGGEQYFGPGTRLTVT.

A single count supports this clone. DNA of the CDR3: TGTGCCAGCAGCTTAGTGCACAGGGCTGATGGCTACACCTTC. Amino acid sequence: CASSLVHRADGYTF. The gene calls are TRBV7-2 and TRBJ1-2; perhaps TRBD1 as D (6 bases). With 1 base removed from V and 6 bases from J, the gap between germline ends came to 12 bases. The CDR3 extends over 14 amino acids. Germline-derived CDR1 and CDR2 are SGHTA and FQGNSA.

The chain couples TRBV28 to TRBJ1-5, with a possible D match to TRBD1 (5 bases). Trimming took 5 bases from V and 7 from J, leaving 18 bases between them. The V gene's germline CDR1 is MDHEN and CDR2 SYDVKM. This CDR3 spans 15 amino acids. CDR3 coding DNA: TGTGCCAGCAGTCCCCGAATAAGCGACAGCCAGCCCCAGCATTTT. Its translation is CASSPRISDSQPQHF.

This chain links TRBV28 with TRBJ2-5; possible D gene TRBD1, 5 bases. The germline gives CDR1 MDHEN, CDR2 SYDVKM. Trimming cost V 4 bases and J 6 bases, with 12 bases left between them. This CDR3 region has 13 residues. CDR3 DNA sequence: TGTGCCAGCAGTTCAAGCCCAGGGAAGACCCAGTACTTC. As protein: CASSSSPGKTQYF.

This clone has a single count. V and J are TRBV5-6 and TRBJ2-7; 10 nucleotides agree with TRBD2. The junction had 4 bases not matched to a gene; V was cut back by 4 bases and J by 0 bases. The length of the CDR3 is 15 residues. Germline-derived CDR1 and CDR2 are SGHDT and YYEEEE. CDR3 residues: CASSNLAGGSYEQYF. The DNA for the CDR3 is TGTGCCAGCAGCAATTTAGCGGGAGGCTCCTACGAGCAGTACTTC.

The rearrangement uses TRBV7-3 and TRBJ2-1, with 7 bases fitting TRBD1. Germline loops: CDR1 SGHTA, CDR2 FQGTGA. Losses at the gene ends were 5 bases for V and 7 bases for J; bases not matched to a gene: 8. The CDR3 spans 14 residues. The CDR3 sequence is CASSRTGTENEQFF. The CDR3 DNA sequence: TGTGCCAGCAGCCGGACCGGGACAGAGAATGAGCAGTTCTTC.

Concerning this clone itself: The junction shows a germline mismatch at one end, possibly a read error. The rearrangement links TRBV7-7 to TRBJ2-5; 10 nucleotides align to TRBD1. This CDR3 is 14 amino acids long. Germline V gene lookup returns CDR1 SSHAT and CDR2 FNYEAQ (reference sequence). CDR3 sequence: CASSLTGGGETQYF. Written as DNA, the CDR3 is TGTGCTAGCAGCTTGACAGGGGGCGGGGAGACCCAGTACTTC.

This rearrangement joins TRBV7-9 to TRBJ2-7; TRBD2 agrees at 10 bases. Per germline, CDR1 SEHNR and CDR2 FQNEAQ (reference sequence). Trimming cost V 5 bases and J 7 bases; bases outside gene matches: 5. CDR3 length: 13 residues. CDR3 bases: TGTGCCAGCAGCCCTAGCGGGAGTGGAGAGCAGTACTTC. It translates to CASSPSGSGEQYF.

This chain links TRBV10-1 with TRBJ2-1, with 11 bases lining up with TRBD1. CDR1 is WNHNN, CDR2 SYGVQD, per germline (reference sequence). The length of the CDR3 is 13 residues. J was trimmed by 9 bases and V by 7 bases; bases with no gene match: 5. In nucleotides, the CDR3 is TGCGCCAGCACCGGGACAGGGGGGGGTGAGCAGTTCTTC. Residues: CASTGTGGGEQFF.

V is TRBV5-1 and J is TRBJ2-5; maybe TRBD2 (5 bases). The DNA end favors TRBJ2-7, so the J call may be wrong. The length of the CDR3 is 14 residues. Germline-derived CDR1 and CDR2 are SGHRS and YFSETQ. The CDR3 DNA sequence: TGCGCCAGCAGTTTCCTGGGGAGCTCCTACGAGCAGTACTTC. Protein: CASSFLGSSYEQYF.

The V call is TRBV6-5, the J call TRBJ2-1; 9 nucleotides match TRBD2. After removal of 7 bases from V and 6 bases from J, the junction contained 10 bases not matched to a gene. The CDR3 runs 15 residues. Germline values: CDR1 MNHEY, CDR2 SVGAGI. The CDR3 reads CASTISGTSFNEQFF. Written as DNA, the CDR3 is TGTGCCAGCACCATATCCGGGACTAGCTTCAATGAGCAGTTCTTC.

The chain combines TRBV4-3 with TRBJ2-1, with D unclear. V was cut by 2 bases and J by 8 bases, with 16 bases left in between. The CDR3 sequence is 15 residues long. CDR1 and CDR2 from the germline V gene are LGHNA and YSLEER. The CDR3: CASSQTRGVTYEQFF. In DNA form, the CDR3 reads TGCGCCAGCAGCCAAACCCGAGGAGTTACCTATGAGCAGTTCTTC.

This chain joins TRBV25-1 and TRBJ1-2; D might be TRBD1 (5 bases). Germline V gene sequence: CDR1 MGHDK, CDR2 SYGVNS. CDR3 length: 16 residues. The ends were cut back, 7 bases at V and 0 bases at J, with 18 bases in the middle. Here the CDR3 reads CASTLGETESNYGYTF. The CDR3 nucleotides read TGTGCCAGCACCCTGGGTGAGACAGAATCTAACTATGGCTACACCTTC.

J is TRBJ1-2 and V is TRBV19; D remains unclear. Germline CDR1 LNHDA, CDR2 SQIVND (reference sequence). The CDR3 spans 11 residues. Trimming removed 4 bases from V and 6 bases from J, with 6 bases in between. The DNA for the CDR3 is TGTGCCAGTAGTACCGGGGATGGCTACACCTTC. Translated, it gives CASSTGDGYTF.

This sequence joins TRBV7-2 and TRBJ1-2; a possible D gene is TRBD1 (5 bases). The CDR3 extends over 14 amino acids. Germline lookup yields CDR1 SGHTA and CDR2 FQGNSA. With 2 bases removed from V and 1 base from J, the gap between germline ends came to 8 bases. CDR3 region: CASSLSGINYGYTF. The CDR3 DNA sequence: TGTGCCAGCAGCTTATCAGGGATTAACTATGGCTACACCTTC.

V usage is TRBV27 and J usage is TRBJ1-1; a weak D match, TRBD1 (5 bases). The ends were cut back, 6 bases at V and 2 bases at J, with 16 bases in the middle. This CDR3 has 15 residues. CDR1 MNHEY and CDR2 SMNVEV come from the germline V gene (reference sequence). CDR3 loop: CASSRSTAINTEAFF. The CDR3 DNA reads TGTGCCAGCAGCCGATCGACAGCGATAAACACTGAAGCTTTCTTT.

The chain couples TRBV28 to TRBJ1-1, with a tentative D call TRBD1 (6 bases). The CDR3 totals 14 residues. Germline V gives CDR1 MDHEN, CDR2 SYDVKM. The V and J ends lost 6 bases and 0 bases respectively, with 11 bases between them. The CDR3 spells CASSSGHLNTEAFF. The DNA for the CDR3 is TGTGCCAGCAGCTCGGGACACTTGAACACTGAAGCTTTCTTT.

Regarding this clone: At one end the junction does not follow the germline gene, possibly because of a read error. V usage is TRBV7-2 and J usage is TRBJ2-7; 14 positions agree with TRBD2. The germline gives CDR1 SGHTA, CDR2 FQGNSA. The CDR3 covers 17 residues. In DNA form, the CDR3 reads TGTGCCAGCACCTTAGGGGGACTAGCGGGAGCATGGTACGAGCAGTACTTC. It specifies CASTLGGLAGAWYEQYF. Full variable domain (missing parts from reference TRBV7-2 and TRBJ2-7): GAGVSQSPSNKVTEKGKDVELRCDPISGHTALYWYRQSLGQGLEFLIYFQGNSAPDKSGLPSDRFSAERTGGSVSTLTIQRTQQEDSAVYLCASTLGGLAGAWYEQYFGPGTRLTVT.

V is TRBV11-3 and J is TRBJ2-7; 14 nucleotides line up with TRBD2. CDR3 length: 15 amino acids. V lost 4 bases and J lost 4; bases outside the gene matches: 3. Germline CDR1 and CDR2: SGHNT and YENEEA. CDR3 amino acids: CASSSRTSGRYEQYF. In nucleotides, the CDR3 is TGTGCCAGCAGCTCAAGGACTAGCGGGAGGTACGAGCAGTACTTC.

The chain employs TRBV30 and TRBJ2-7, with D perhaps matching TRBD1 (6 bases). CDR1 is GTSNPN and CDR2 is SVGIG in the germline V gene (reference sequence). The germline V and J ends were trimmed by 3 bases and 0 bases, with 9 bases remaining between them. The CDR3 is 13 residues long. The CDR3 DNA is TGTGCCTGGAGACAGGGCAGCTCCTACGAGCAGTACTTC. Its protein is CAWRQGSSYEQYF.

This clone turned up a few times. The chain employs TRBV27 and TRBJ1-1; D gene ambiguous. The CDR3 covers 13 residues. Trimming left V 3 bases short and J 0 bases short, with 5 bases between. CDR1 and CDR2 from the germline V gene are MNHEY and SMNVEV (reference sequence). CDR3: CASSFAMNTEAFF. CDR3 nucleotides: TGTGCCAGCAGTTTCGCTATGAACACTGAAGCTTTCTTT.